This passage covers 25 T cell receptor beta chains from one sample sequenced in a study of immune characterization of retroperitoneal liposarcoma. TCRdb ran MiXCR on the PCR reads and lists one entry per CDR3 protein. This table holds roughly 10,000 distinct CDR3 sequences, approximately 30% found once. The specimen was tumor tissue. The receptors derive from a male donor with retroperitoneal liposarcoma.

In this sample, this clonotype is medium-sized (0.01 to 0.1%). The genes are TRBV7-2 and TRBJ2-1; 7 nucleotides line up with TRBD1. The DNA matches TRBJ2-7 better at its end, which makes the J call doubtful. Per germline, CDR1 SGHTA and CDR2 FQGNSA. This CDR3 has 14 residues. The CDR3 sequence is CASSLGWQGERQYF. CDR3 bases: TGTGCCAGCAGCTTAGGGTGGCAGGGGGAGCGGCAGTACTTC.

This clonotype is medium-sized (0.01 to 0.1%). The genes are TRBV7-2 and TRBJ2-1, with D unresolved. Trimming left V 2 bases short and J 13 bases short, with 12 bases between. The germline V gene encodes CDR1 SGHTA and CDR2 FQGNSA. The CDR3 runs 12 residues. The CDR3 nucleotides read TGTGCCAGCAGCTTAAACCAAGAGACCCAGTTCTTC. Amino acid sequence: CASSLNQETQFF.

The genes are TRBV12-3 or TRBV12-4 and TRBJ2-1, with a weak D call TRBD2 (6 bases). Matching the DNA end better, TRBJ2-7 makes the J call doubtful. There are 16 residues in the CDR3. CDR3 protein: CASSFWGEPYYNEQYF. The DNA for the CDR3 is TGTGCCAGCAGTTTTTGGGGGGAGCCGTACTACAATGAGCAGTACTTC.

Sample share makes this clonotype medium-sized (0.01 to 0.1%). The chain has TRBV6-1 and TRBJ2-5, with D unresolved. From germline, CDR1 is MNHNS and CDR2 SASEGT. V gave up 6 bases and J gave up 2 bases, with 7 bases separating them. The CDR3 loop spans 12 amino acids. DNA of the CDR3: TGTGCCAGCAGGCTGAATCAAGAGACCCAGTACTTC. It yields the protein CASRLNQETQYF.

The J gene is TRBJ2-1, the V gene TRBV12-3 or TRBV12-4; TRBD1 agrees at 9 bases. CDR3 size: 17 residues. Trimming removed 6 bases from V and 2 bases from J; junction bases left unmatched: 11. This CDR3 reads CASSHKTGTGTYNEQFF. CDR3 nucleotide sequence: TGTGCCAGCAGCCATAAAACCGGGACAGGGACCTACAATGAGCAGTTCTTC.

This clonotype is labeled medium-sized. The rearrangement links TRBV11-3 to TRBJ2-5, with 7 bases identical to TRBD1. V lost 3 bases to trimming and J lost 0 bases; unmatched junction nucleotides: 1. The CDR3 extends over 14 amino acids. Germline assignment: CDR1 SGHNT and CDR2 YENEEA. The CDR3 reads CASSLGQYQETQYF. CDR3 nucleotide sequence: TGTGCCAGCAGCTTGGGACAGTACCAAGAGACCCAGTACTTC.

The chain recombines TRBV25-1 with TRBJ1-1; the match to TRBD1 covers 8 bases. The CDR3 is made up of 13 amino acids. Germline-derived CDR1 and CDR2 are MGHDK and SYGVNS. J was trimmed by 5 bases and V by 6 bases; bases with no gene match: 5. For the CDR3, the DNA is TGTGCCAGCAGGTGGACAGGGAGGACTGAAGCTTTCTTT. This translates into CASRWTGRTEAFF.

This clonotype was observed at least ten times. V and J are TRBV7-8 and TRBJ1-5; 12 nucleotides align to TRBD1. This CDR3 region has 14 residues. With 5 bases clipped from V and 7 bases from J, the junction kept 3 bases outside the gene matches. Germline CDR1 is SGHVS and CDR2 is FQNEAQ. The CDR3 nucleotides are TGTGCCAGCAGCCAGGGACAGGGGGCGCAGCCCCAGCATTTT. Amino acids: CASSQGQGAQPQHF.

By proportion, this clonotype is medium-sized. This rearrangement joins TRBV6-1 to TRBJ2-1; 7 bases match TRBD2. TRBJ2-7 explains the end of the DNA better; the J call may be wrong. The germline CDR1 and CDR2 sequences are MNHNS and SASEGT. The CDR3 is made up of 14 amino acids. The CDR3 region has the DNA TGTGCCAGCACCGAGACTAGCTACCCCTACGAGCAGTACTTC. Protein sequence: CASTETSYPYEQYF.

V and J are TRBV12-3 or TRBV12-4 and TRBJ2-1; TRBD2 agrees at 7 bases. The tail of the sequence fits TRBJ2-7 better, so the J call may be wrong. The length of the CDR3 is 17 residues. CDR3 sequence reads: CASSLFGRGSSYNEQYF. The DNA of the CDR3 is TGTGCCAGCAGTTTATTCGGGCGGGGGAGCTCCTACAATGAGCAGTACTTC.

This clonotype was picked up many times. The chain joins TRBV7-2 to TRBJ2-1; 7 nucleotides agree with TRBD1. CDR1 and CDR2 (germline): SGHTA, FQGNSA. This CDR3 spans 16 amino acids. V shed 3 bases, J shed 10 bases, and the junction held 15 bases outside the gene matches. CDR3 protein: CASSFSTGQKAYEQFF. CDR3 in DNA: TGTGCCAGCAGCTTTAGCACGGGACAGAAGGCCTACGAGCAGTTCTTC. The full variable domain, rest sourced from reference TRBV7-2 and TRBJ2-1, is GAGVSQSPSNKVTEKGKDVELRCDPISGHTALYWYRQSLGQGLEFLIYFQGNSAPDKSGLPSDRFSAERTGGSVSTLTIQRTQQEDSAVYLCASSFSTGQKAYEQFFGPGTRLTVL.

This clonotype was seen a handful of times. This rearrangement joins TRBV7-6 to TRBJ2-5; no firm D call. There are 12 residues in the CDR3. Trimming took 4 bases from V and 4 from J, leaving 7 bases between them. Germline CDR1 reads SGHVS; CDR2 reads FNYEAQ. The CDR3 is CASSSPGETQYF. In nucleotides, the CDR3 is TGTGCCAGCAGCTCGCCGGGAGAGACCCAGTACTTC.

This clonotype showed up just a few times. The chain has TRBV7-9 and TRBJ2-3; 14 nucleotides agree with TRBD2. Trimming cost V 4 bases and J 3 bases; bases outside gene matches: 6. CDR3 length: 17 residues. Germline lookup yields CDR1 SEHNR and CDR2 FQNEAQ (reference sequence). Written as DNA, the CDR3 is TGTGCCAGCAGCTCCGCCGGGACTAGCGGGGGAACAGATACGCAGTATTTT. Residues: CASSSAGTSGGTDTQYF.

The chain has TRBV6-1 and TRBJ2-5, with D perhaps TRBD2 (5 bases). The end of the DNA is better explained by TRBJ2-1, so the J call may be wrong. Germline lookup yields CDR1 MNHNS and CDR2 SASEGT. The CDR3 has 15 amino acids. CDR3 bases: TGTGCCAGCAGAAAAAGCGGAAACCCCTCCTACGAGCAGTTCTTC. Translating it yields CASRKSGNPSYEQFF.

The chain joins TRBV7-4 to TRBJ2-1; no clear D gene. TRBJ2-4 matches the DNA end more closely, so the J call is doubtful. The length of the CDR3 is 13 residues. Germline V gene sequence: CDR1 SGHVT, CDR2 SQSDAQ. This CDR3 reads CASSLSTWDIQYF. The CDR3 DNA reads as TGTGCCAGCAGCTTATCGACCTGGGACATTCAGTACTTC.

This clonotype is labeled medium-sized. The V and J genes are TRBV7-2 and TRBJ2-1, with 7 bases lining up with TRBD2. This CDR3 contains 16 residues. Germline V gives CDR1 SGHTA, CDR2 FQGNSA. J lost 13 bases, V lost 1 base, and 16 bases had no gene match. This chain's CDR3 is CASSLGGSGSQETQFF. The CDR3 coding sequence is TGTGCCAGCAGCTTAGGTGGTAGCGGGTCTCAAGAGACCCAGTTCTTC.

In its sample, this clonotype ranks as medium-sized (0.01 to 0.1%). The rearrangement links TRBV6-1 to TRBJ2-1; D may be TRBD2 (5 bases). This CDR3 has 12 amino acids. Trimming removed 5 bases at V and 13 bases at J, with 15 bases between. From germline, CDR1 is MNHNS and CDR2 SASEGT. The CDR3 loop is CASSTTGETQFF. The CDR3 DNA is TGTGCCAGCAGTACCACTGGGGAGACCCAGTTCTTC.

The chain uses TRBV10-2 and TRBJ2-4, with D perhaps being TRBD1 or TRBD2 (5 bases each). The V end lost 8 bases, the J end lost 13 bases, and 18 bases lay between the germline ends. The CDR3 totals 12 residues. CDR1 and CDR2 from the germline V gene are WSHSY and SAAADI. The chain's CDR3 is CASYEGYNEQYF. CDR3 DNA sequence: TGCGCCAGCTACGAGGGGTACAATGAGCAGTACTTC.

This clonotype has ten or more counts. This sequence joins TRBV6-1 and TRBJ2-1; D gene unclear. Trimming removed 3 bases from V and 10 bases from J, with 13 bases in between. The CDR3 contains 13 residues. Per the germline V gene, CDR1 is MNHNS and CDR2 is SASEGT. The CDR3 DNA sequence: TGTGCCAGCAGTGAGGGTCAGACCTACGAGCAGTTCTTC. Protein product: CASSEGQTYEQFF.

This clonotype was counted many times. The rearrangement joins TRBV7-9 to TRBJ2-3; 8 nucleotides agree with TRBD2. V trimming: 5 bases; J trimming: 1 base; junction bases outside the gene matches: 17. The germline CDR1 and CDR2 sequences are SEHNR and FQNEAQ (reference sequence). The CDR3 sequence is 19 residues long. For the CDR3, the DNA is TGTGCCAGCAGCAACGGAAGGTTTATAGCGGGAAGACGCACAGATACGCAGTATTTT. It yields the protein CASSNGRFIAGRRTDTQYF.

In this sample, this clonotype turned up many times. The rearrangement uses TRBV6-1 and TRBJ1-5, with TRBD1 as a possible D gene (6 bases). CDR3 length equals 20 residues. The germline V and J ends were trimmed by 3 bases and 0 bases, with 24 bases remaining between them. Looked up from germline, CDR1 is MNHNS and CDR2 is SASEGT. The CDR3: CASSEEYRQALLYSNQPQHF. CDR3 bases: TGTGCCAGCAGTGAGGAGTACCGACAGGCCCTACTTTATAGCAATCAGCCCCAGCATTTT.

This clonotype qualifies as large. V is TRBV7-8 and J is TRBJ2-1; D not resolved. The CDR3 consists of 12 residues. The germline V gene has CDR1 SGHVS and CDR2 FQNEAQ. The germline V and J ends were trimmed by 1 base and 9 bases, with 7 bases remaining between them. CDR3 nucleotides: TGTGCCAGCAGCTTAGACGGGCCTGAGCAGTTCTTC. Translation: CASSLDGPEQFF.

This clonotype was counted a few times. The rearrangement links TRBV11-3 to TRBJ2-4, with D maybe TRBD1 (6 bases). The CDR3 has 16 residues. Trimming stripped 0 bases from V and 13 bases from J, with 22 bases between. Germline CDR1 and CDR2: SGHNT and YENEEA. The CDR3 DNA reads as TGTGCCAGCAGCTTAGATCTGGGACAAAGCTACAATGAGCAGTACTTC. It is translated as CASSLDLGQSYNEQYF.

This clonotype is medium-sized (0.01 to 0.1%) within its sample. The J gene is TRBJ2-1, the V gene TRBV6-1; 12 bases fit TRBD2. Germline CDR1 reads MNHNS; CDR2 reads SASEGT. CDR3 length: 15 amino acids. V trimming: 4 bases; J trimming: 2 bases; junction bases outside the gene matches: 0. The CDR3, as DNA: TGTGCCAGCAGTGGACTAGCGGGAGCCTACAATGAGCAGTTCTTC. Translation gives CASSGLAGAYNEQFF.

The chain couples TRBV6-1 to TRBJ2-3, with D perhaps matching TRBD2 (7 bases). CDR1 and CDR2 (germline): MNHNS, SASEGT. This CDR3 has 17 residues. Trimming removed 2 bases at V and 2 bases at J, with 17 bases between. The CDR3 loop reads CASSERRSGGSTDTQYF. The CDR3 region has the DNA TGTGCCAGCAGTGAACGGAGGTCGGGGGGCTCCACAGATACGCAGTATTTT.